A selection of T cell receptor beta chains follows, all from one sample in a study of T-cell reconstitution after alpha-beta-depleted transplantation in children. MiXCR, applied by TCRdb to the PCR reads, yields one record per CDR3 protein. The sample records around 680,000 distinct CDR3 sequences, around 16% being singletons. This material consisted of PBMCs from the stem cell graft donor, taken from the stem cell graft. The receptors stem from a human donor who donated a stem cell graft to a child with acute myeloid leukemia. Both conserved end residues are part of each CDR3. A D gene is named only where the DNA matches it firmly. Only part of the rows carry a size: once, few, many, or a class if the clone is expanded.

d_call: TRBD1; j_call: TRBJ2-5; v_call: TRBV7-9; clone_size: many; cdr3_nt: TGTGCCAGCAGGACGACAGGGGGTCAAGAGACCCAGTACTTC; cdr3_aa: CASRTTGGQETQYF
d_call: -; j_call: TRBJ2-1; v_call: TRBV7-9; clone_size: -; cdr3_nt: TGTGCCAGCAGCTTAAGTACAGGGTATGCTGAGAAGTTCTTC; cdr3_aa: CASSLSTGYAEKFF
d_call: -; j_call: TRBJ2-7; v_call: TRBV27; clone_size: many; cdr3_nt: TGTGCCAGCAGTTCGACAGGTTACTACGAGCAGTACTTC; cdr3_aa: CASSSTGYYEQYF
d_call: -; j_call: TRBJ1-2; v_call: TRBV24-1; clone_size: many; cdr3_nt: TGTGCCACCAGTGGGGACTATGGCTACACCTTC; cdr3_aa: CATSGDYGYTF
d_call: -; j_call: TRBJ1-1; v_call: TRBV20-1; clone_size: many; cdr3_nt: TGCAGTGTTCCGGGGGAATCGAACACTGAAGCTTTCTTT; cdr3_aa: CSVPGESNTEAFF
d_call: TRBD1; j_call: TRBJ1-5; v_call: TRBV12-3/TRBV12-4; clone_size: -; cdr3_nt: TGTGCCAGCGGGGGACAGGGTCTGGGGTTGGGACAGCCCCAGCATTTT; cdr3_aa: CASGGQGLGLGQPQHF
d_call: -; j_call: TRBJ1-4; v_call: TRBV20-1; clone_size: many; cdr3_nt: TGCAGTGCTACCCCGACAGCTACAACTAATGAAAAACTGTTTTTT; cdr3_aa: CSATPTATTNEKLFF
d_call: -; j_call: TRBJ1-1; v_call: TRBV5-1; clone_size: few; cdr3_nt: TGCGCCAGCAGGTCGACGGGGGCGGCCACTGAAGCTTTCTTT; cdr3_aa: CASRSTGAATEAFF
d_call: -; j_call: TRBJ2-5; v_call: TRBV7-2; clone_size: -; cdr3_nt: TGTGCCAGCAGCCTTACGGGGGAGTGGGAGACCCAGTACTTC; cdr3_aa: CASSLTGEWETQYF
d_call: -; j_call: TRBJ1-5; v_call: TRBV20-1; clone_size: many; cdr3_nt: TGCAGTGCTACTCCGGGCAATCAGCCCCAGCATTTT; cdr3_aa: CSATPGNQPQHF
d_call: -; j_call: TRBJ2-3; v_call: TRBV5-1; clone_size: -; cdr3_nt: TGCGCCAGCAGCCAAAAGACAGGAGGATTAACAGATACGCAGTATTTT; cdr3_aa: CASSQKTGGLTDTQYF
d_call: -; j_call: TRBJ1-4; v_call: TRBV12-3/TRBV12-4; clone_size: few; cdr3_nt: TGTGCCAGCAGTTTAGAAAGGGGAGGTGGTGGCGAAAAACTGTTTTTT; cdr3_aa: CASSLERGGGGEKLFF
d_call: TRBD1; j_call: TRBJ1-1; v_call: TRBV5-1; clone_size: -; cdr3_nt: TGCGCCAGCAGCTTGGGAACAGGGGGCTCCTCCGAAGCTTTCTTT; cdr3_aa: CASSLGTGGSSEAFF
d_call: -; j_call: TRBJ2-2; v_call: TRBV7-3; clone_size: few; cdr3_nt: TGTGCCAGCAGCTCGATAGGGGGACGGTCCTCCACCGGGGAGCTGTTTTTT; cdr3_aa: CASSSIGGRSSTGELFF
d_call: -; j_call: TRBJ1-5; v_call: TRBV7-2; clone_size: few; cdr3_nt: TGTGCCAGCAGCTTAGCGCTAAGGGACCAGCCCCAGCATTTT; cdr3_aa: CASSLALRDQPQHF
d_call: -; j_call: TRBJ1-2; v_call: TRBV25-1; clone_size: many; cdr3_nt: TGTGCCAGCAGCGTTGTGGACATTAACTATGGCTACACCTTC; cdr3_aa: CASSVVDINYGYTF
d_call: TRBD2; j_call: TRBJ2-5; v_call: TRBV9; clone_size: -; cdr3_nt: TGTGCCAGCAGCGTAGTTGGGAGCGGGGGAGGAGAGACCCAGTACTTC; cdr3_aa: CASSVVGSGGGETQYF
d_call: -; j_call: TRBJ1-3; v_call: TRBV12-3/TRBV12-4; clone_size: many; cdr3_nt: TGTGCCAGCAGTTTGGATAGGGGCGAAAACACCATATATTTT; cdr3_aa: CASSLDRGENTIYF
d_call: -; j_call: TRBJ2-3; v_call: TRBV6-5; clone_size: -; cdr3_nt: TGTGCCAGCAGTTACTCCGGGACCGGCGCAGATACGCAGTATTTT; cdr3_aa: CASSYSGTGADTQYF
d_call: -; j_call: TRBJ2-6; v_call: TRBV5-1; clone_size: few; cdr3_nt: TGCGCCAGCAGCTTGGCCCGGAGCAAGACTTCCCTCGGTGGGGCCAACGTCCTGACTTTC; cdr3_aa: CASSLARSKTSLGGANVLTF
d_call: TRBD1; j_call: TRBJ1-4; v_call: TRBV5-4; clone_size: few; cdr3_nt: TGTGCCAGCAGCTTGGGGGGACAGGGGAATGAAAAACTGTTTTTT; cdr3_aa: CASSLGGQGNEKLFF
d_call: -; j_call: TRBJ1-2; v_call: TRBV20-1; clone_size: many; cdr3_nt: TGCAGTCCCGAAGGAGGGGATCTGGGTGGCTACACCTTC; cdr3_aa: CSPEGGDLGGYTF
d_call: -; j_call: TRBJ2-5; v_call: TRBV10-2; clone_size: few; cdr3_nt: TGCGCCAGCAGTGGCGGTCTCGTCCGGGAGACCCAGTACTTC; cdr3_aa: CASSGGLVRETQYF
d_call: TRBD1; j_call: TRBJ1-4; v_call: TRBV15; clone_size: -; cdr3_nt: TGTGCCACCAGCAGATTCCAGGGGGCGCAGGAAAAACTGTTTTTT; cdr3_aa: CATSRFQGAQEKLFF
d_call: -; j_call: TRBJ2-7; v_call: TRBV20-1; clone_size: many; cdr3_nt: TGCAGTGCTAGCTGGAGGGGGAACTACGAGCAGTACTTC; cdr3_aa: CSASWRGNYEQYF
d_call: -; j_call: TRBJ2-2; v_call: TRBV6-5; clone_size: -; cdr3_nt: TGTGCCAGCAGTTACTCGGAAGGTCCAGGGAAAACCGGGGAGCTGTTTTTT; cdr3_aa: CASSYSEGPGKTGELFF
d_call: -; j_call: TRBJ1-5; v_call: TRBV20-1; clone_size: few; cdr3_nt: TGCAGTGCTAGAGATCCAAATGGGAGTAGGAATCAGCCCCAGCATTTT; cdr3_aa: CSARDPNGSRNQPQHF
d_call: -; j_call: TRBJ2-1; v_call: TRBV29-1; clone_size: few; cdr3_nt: TGCAGCGTTGGGGACCCGGGTGGCACGGAGCAGTTCTTC; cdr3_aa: CSVGDPGGTEQFF
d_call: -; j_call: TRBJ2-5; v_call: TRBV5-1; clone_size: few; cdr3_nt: TGCGCCAGCAGCTCATCGGCGGACCAAGAGACCCAGTACTTC; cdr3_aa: CASSSSADQETQYF
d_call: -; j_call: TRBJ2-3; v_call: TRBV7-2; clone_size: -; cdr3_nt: TGTGCCAGCACCAAGATGGGAGGCACAGATACGCAGTATTTT; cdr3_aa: CASTKMGGTDTQYF
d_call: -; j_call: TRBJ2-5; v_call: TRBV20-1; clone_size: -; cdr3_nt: TGCAGTGCTAGCGGGGGAGAGAGTAGGCAAGAGACCCAGTACTTC; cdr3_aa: CSASGGESRQETQYF
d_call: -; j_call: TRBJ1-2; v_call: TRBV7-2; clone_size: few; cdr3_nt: TGTGCCAGCAGCCCCAGGGTGGGGGAAAAGAATGGCTACACCTTC; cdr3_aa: CASSPRVGEKNGYTF
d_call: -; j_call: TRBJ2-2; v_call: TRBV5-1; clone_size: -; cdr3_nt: TGCGCCAGCAATAATCAGGGGAAACCCGGGGAGCTGTTTTTT; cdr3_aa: CASNNQGKPGELFF
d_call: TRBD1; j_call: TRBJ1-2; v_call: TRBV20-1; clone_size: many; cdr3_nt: TGCAGTGCTGATAGACAGGGCAACGGCTACACCTTC; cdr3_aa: CSADRQGNGYTF
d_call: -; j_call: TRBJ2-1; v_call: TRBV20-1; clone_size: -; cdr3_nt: TGCAGTGCTAGAGATGCCCAGAGCAATGAGCAGTTCTTC; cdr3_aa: CSARDAQSNEQFF
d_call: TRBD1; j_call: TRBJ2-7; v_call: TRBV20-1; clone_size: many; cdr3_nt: TGCAGTGCCTTGGACAGGCCTTGGGCTTACGAGCAGTACTTC; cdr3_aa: CSALDRPWAYEQYF
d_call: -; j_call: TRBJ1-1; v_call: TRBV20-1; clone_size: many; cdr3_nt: TGCAGTGCTCAAGGCCCCGTACAGGGTGGAACTGAAGCTTTCTTT; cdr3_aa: CSAQGPVQGGTEAFF
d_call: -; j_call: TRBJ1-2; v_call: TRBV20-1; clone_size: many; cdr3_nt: TGCAGTGCTAGAGATCGGTCCTCCTCAAGTCGCTACACCTTC; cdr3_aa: CSARDRSSSSRYTF
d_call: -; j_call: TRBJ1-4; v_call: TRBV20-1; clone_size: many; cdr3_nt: TGCAGTGCTAGGCGTGGGGCTAATGAAAAACTGTTTTTT; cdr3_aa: CSARRGANEKLFF
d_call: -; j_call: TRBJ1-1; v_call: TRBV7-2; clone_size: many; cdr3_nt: TGTGCCAGCAGCTTACGGAATTCCAAACCAGCTTTCTTT; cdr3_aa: CASSLRNSKPAFF
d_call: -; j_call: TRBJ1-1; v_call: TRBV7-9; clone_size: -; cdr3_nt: TGTGCCAGCAGCTTGGCAGGGAGGATGACGGAAGCTTTCTTT; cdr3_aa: CASSLAGRMTEAFF
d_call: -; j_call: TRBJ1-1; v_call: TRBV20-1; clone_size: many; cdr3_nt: TGCAGTGCCATGACAGGCTGGAACACTGAAGCTTTCTTT; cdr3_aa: CSAMTGWNTEAFF
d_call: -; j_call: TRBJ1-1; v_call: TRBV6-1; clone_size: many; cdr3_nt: TGTGCCAGCAGGCTTCAGGGCAGAGGGGCTGAAGCTTTCTTT; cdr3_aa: CASRLQGRGAEAFF
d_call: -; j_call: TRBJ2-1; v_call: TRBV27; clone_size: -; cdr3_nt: TGTGCCAGCAGTTATTTGAGCGACAATGAGCAGTTCTTC; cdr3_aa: CASSYLSDNEQFF
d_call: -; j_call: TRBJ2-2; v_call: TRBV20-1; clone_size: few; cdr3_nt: TGCAGTGCCGCTTCCCGGGGGCCCACCGGGGAGCTGTTTTTT; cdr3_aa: CSAASRGPTGELFF
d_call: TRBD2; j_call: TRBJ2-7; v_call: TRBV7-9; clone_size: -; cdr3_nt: TGTGCCAGCAGCGAAAAGGGAGGGAGAGAGCAGTACTTC; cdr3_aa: CASSEKGGREQYF
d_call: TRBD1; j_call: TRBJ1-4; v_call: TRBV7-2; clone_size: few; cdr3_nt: TGTGCCAGCAGGTTCTCCGACAGGGCAGAAAAACTGTTTTTT; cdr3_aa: CASRFSDRAEKLFF
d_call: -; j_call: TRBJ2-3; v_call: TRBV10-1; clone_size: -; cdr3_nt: TGCGCCAGCAGTGAGGGAACCGTTGGACAGTGGGAGTCCACAGATACGCAGTATTTT; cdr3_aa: CASSEGTVGQWESTDTQYF
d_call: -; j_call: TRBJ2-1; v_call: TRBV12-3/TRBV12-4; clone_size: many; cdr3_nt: TGTGCCAGCGACGGAAAGGGGTTCGATGAGCAGTTCTTC; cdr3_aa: CASDGKGFDEQFF
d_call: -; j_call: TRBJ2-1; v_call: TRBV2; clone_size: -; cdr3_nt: TGTGCCAGCAGTTTGTTTAGGGATTCCAATGAGCAGTTCTTC; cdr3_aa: CASSLFRDSNEQFF
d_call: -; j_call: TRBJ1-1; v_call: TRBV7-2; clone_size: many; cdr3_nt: TGTGCCAGCAGCTTTGCGCCGATGAACACTGAAGCTTTCTTT; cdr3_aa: CASSFAPMNTEAFF
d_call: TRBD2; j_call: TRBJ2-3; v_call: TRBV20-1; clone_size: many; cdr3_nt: TGCAGTGCTAGAGGAACTAGCGGGGGGGCCCTCCAGTATTTT; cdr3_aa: CSARGTSGGALQYF
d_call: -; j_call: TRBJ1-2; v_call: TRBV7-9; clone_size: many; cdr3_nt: TGTGCCAGCAGCTTATTCGGAGACGACTATGGCTACACCTTC; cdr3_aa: CASSLFGDDYGYTF
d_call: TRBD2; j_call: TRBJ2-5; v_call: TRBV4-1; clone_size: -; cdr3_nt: TGCGCCAGCAGCCAAGTTGCGACTAGCGATCCGGAGACCCAGTACTTC; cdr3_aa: CASSQVATSDPETQYF
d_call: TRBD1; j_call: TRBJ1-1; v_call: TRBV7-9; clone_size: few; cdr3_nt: TGTGCCAGCAGCTTAGGCGGACAGGGGGTATCTGAAGCTTTCTTT; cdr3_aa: CASSLGGQGVSEAFF
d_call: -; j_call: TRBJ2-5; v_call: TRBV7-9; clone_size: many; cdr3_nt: TGTGCCAGCAGCTTCAACAACCCTGGCGAGACCCAGTACTTC; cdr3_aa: CASSFNNPGETQYF
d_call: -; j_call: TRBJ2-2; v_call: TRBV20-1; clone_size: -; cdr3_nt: TGCAGTGCTAGAGAGACCCGACGGACCGGGGAGCTGTTTTTT; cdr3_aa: CSARETRRTGELFF
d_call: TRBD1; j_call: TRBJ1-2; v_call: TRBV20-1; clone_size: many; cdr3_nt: TGCAGTGCTGAGCGGACAGGGGAGGGCTATGGCTACACCTTC; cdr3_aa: CSAERTGEGYGYTF